This TCR beta chain was sequenced in a study of identical twins. One entry per CDR3 protein results from TCRdb running MiXCR on the 5' RACE reads. The data contain fewer than 800,000 distinct CDR3 sequences, just over 7% of them seen just once; the ten biggest clones take up 1.6%. In the case of this clonotype: Its antigen is not known.

Germline lookup yields CDR1 LGHDT and CDR2 YNNKEL (reference sequence). This CDR3 has 18 amino acids. With V trimmed by 0 bases and J by 0 bases, 3 bases remained unmatched. Study-level results: With monozygotic twins, out-of-frame TCR alpha sharing exceeded what models estimated.

The same sample was also used in a study of yellow fever vaccine responses in identical twins.

The sample was PBMCs. V and J are TRBV3-1 and TRBJ2-1; TRBD2 aligns across 12 bases. The sequence came from a woman aged 18-29 years in good health. The CDR3 spells CASSQDGTSGHSYNEQFF. The CDR3 DNA reads TGTGCCAGCAGCCAAGATGGGACTAGCGGGCACTCCTACAATGAGCAGTTCTTC.